This entry is about one T cell receptor (beta chain). The data stem from a study of T cell changes during pregnancy in multiple sclerosis. The germline gives CDR1 MNHNS, CDR2 SASEGT. CDR3 length: 17 amino acids. The V and J ends lost 4 bases and 0 bases, in that order; junction bases with no gene match: 8. Profiled with immunoSEQ multiplex PCR; TCRdb holds only in-frame clones, not every one. Here the sample spans roughly 40,000 clones, 80% to 90% being singletons. The receptor was isolated from a female donor with multiple sclerosis, enrolled in a pregnancy study. Sequencing used CD4+ T cells from peripheral blood mononuclear cells, obtained before pregnancy. The chain recombines TRBV6-1 with TRBJ1-5; 8 positions agree with TRBD1. CDR3 DNA sequence: TGTGCCAGCAGTGGCTCGACAGGGGATTATAGCAATCAGCCCCAGCATTTT. This codes for CASSGSTGDYSNQPQHF.